These 23 T cell receptor beta chains share one sample of origin, sequenced in a study of cytomegalovirus exposure and HLA in healthy donors. PCR used 60 Vbeta primers and 13 Jbeta primers. Only in-frame clones appear in the TCRdb table, and some are missing; sequencing was by immunoSEQ multiplex PCR. This sample has about 220,000 clones, with 82% found just once. Sequencing was carried out using PBMCs. These receptors were obtained from a man between 40 and 49 years old in good health and CMV-seropositive.

The rearrangement joins TRBV9 to TRBJ2-1; D is possibly TRBD2 (5 bases). Germline V lookup: CDR1 SGDLS, CDR2 YYNGEE. V was shortened by 0 bases and J by 0 bases, with 13 bases between the two germline ends. The CDR3 consists of 17 residues. The CDR3 nucleotides are TGTGCCAGCAGCGTAGCGGCTAGCTCGCGCTCCTACAATGAGCAGTTCTTC. Encoded protein: CASSVAASSRSYNEQFF.

The chain links TRBV19 to TRBJ1-5, with a weak D call TRBD1 (6 bases). V gave up 5 bases and J gave up 5 bases, with 19 bases separating them. Germline V CDR1 and CDR2: LNHDA, SQIVND (reference sequence). CDR3 length equals 16 residues. The CDR3 protein is CASSPTTGKFYQPQHF. DNA of the CDR3: TGTGCCAGTAGTCCGACGACAGGCAAATTTTATCAGCCCCAGCATTTT.

The CDR3 DNA reads TGTGCCTGGTCAGGGGCGGGTGGCTACACCTTC. Translating gives CAWSGAGGYTF. The V call is TRBV30, the J call TRBJ1-2; possible D gene TRBD1, 6 bases. Trimming took off 5 bases at V and 7 bases at J, with 11 bases between the two ends. This CDR3 has 11 amino acids. Per the germline V gene, CDR1 is GTSNPN and CDR2 is SVGIG (reference sequence).

The J gene is TRBJ2-2, the V gene TRBV7-3; D possibly corresponds to TRBD1 (6 bases). V was trimmed by 3 bases and J by 3 bases, leaving 8 bases between them. The V gene's germline CDR1 is SGHTA and CDR2 FQGTGA. The CDR3 runs 14 residues. The CDR3 is CASSFTGYTGELFF. CDR3 bases: TGTGCCAGCAGCTTCACAGGGTACACCGGGGAGCTGTTTTTT.

The chain links TRBV5-1 to TRBJ2-1; 9 nucleotides agree with TRBD2. The junction had 18 bases not matched to a gene; V was cut back by 5 bases and J by 6 bases. This CDR3 spans 18 amino acids. Germline V gene lookup returns CDR1 SGHRS and CDR2 YFSETQ. CDR3: CASRPRTSASPDFNEQFF. The CDR3 bases are TGCGCCAGCAGACCTAGGACTAGCGCTTCACCTGACTTCAATGAGCAGTTCTTC.

The chain couples TRBV5-1 to TRBJ1-1; D ambiguous. The germline V and J ends were trimmed by 7 bases and 3 bases, with 16 bases remaining between them. Germline lookup yields CDR1 SGHRS and CDR2 YFSETQ. The CDR3 has 14 amino acids. Here the CDR3 reads CASQPMGHHTEAFF. CDR3 nucleotide sequence: TGCGCCAGCCAGCCCATGGGCCACCACACTGAAGCTTTCTTT.

This clone has more than one count but fewer than ten. CDR3 residues: CASSTGQNTGELFF. CDR3 nucleotide sequence: TGTGCCAGCAGCACCGGACAGAACACCGGGGAGCTGTTTTTT. V and J are TRBV5-6 and TRBJ2-2; tentatively, D is TRBD1 (5 bases). Germline assignment: CDR1 SGHDT and CDR2 YYEEEE. The V end lost 4 bases, the J end lost 1 base, and 8 bases lay between the germline ends. The CDR3 extends over 14 amino acids.

This clone was seen more than once but under ten times. The rearrangement joins TRBV9 to TRBJ1-6; no clear D. The CDR3 extends over 15 amino acids. Germline CDR1 and CDR2: SGDLS and YYNGEE. V lost 0 bases and J lost 6, with 10 bases in between. The DNA of the CDR3 is TGTGCCAGCAGCGTAGGATGGGCCACTAATTCACCCCTCCACTTT. Amino acids: CASSVGWATNSPLHF.

This chain uses TRBV19 with TRBJ1-5; the D gene is possibly TRBD1 (5 bases). V was shortened by 6 bases and J by 2 bases, with 11 bases between the two germline ends. From germline, CDR1 is LNHDA and CDR2 SQIVND (reference sequence). This CDR3 comprises 14 residues. The CDR3 protein is CASRWGGGNQPQHF. As DNA, the CDR3 is TGTGCCAGTAGATGGGGGGGAGGCAATCAGCCCCAGCATTTT.

This chain links TRBV9 with TRBJ2-1; 7 bases line up with TRBD2. CDR3 length equals 17 residues. The V and J ends lost 0 bases and 3 bases, in that order; junction bases with no gene match: 9. Germline V gene lookup returns CDR1 SGDLS and CDR2 YYNGEE. The CDR3 loop is CASSVEGAGAYYNEQFF. The DNA for the CDR3 is TGTGCCAGCAGCGTAGAAGGGGCGGGAGCGTACTACAATGAGCAGTTCTTC.

The V gene is TRBV7-2, the J gene TRBJ2-7; 12 bases fit TRBD2. Trimming cost V 0 bases and J 3 bases; bases outside gene matches: 3. CDR3 length: 16 amino acids. The germline V gene has CDR1 SGHTA and CDR2 FQGNSA. The CDR3 nucleotides are TGTGCCAGCAGCTTAGCAACTAGCGGGAGGATCTACGAGCAGTACTTC. Translated, it gives CASSLATSGRIYEQYF.

The chain has TRBV19 and TRBJ2-1, with 9 bases that match TRBD2. The CDR3 is made up of 14 amino acids. Unmatched junction bases numbered 8, after V lost 7 bases and J lost 7 bases. CDR1 and CDR2 from the germline V gene are LNHDA and SQIVND (reference sequence). The CDR3 spells CASKNSGSWNEQFF. CDR3 nucleotides: TGTGCCAGTAAAAATAGCGGGAGTTGGAATGAGCAGTTCTTC.

The chain joins TRBV5-4 to TRBJ2-2, with D maybe TRBD2 (5 bases). The CDR3 covers 16 residues. Germline loops: CDR1 SGHNT, CDR2 YYREEE (reference sequence). Trimming left V 1 base short and J 0 bases short, with 10 bases between. The CDR3 spells CASSLWQAANTGELFF. The CDR3, as DNA: TGTGCCAGCAGCTTGTGGCAAGCGGCGAACACCGGGGAGCTGTTTTTT.

The rearrangement joins TRBV4-1 to TRBJ1-1; D is undetermined. CDR1 and CDR2 (germline): MGHRA, YSYEKL. Trimming shortened V by 0 bases and J by 6 bases, and 11 bases separated the two germline ends. The CDR3 covers 14 residues. The CDR3 DNA reads as TGCGCCAGCAGCCAAGATAGATTTAACGCTGAAGCTTTCTTT. It is translated as CASSQDRFNAEAFF.

V gene TRBV5-1 combines with J gene TRBJ2-2, with D perhaps matching TRBD1 (6 bases). Germline loops: CDR1 SGHRS, CDR2 YFSETQ. With 0 bases removed from V and 0 bases from J, the gap between germline ends came to 15 bases. The CDR3 has 18 residues. In DNA form, the CDR3 reads TGCGCCAGCAGCTTGGAACCTGACAGGCCCACGAACACCGGGGAGCTGTTTTTT. This encodes CASSLEPDRPTNTGELFF.

This chain connects TRBV28 to TRBJ1-2; D uncertain. Trimming pared 5 bases from V and 7 bases from J, leaving 14 bases between. The CDR3 is 13 amino acids. From germline, CDR1 is MDHEN and CDR2 SYDVKM. CDR3 sequence: CASSPPRLSGYTF. The CDR3 bases are TGTGCCAGCAGTCCTCCCCGACTGTCTGGCTACACCTTC.

The genes are TRBV6-5 and TRBJ1-2; 9 bases fit TRBD1. The CDR3 contains 13 residues. Per germline, CDR1 MNHEY and CDR2 SVGAGI. The ends lost 5 bases at V and 6 bases at J; junction bases unmatched: 4. The CDR3 DNA follows: TGTGCCAGCAGTCTGGACAGGGGAGATGGCTACACCTTC. Its protein product is CASSLDRGDGYTF.

The chain links TRBV5-4 to TRBJ2-2; D remains ambiguous. This CDR3 contains 15 residues. In germline, CDR1 is SGHNT, CDR2 YYREEE (reference sequence). V was clipped by 0 bases and J by 7 bases, with 13 bases between them. CDR3 residues: CASSLAQLRNGELFF. DNA of the CDR3: TGTGCCAGCAGCTTGGCACAGTTAAGGAACGGGGAGCTGTTTTTT.

This chain joins TRBV9 and TRBJ2-7; D may be TRBD1 (6 bases). Germline CDR1 SGDLS, CDR2 YYNGEE. The CDR3 is made up of 14 amino acids. V lost 0 bases to trimming and J lost 6 bases, with 13 bases between them. DNA of the CDR3: TGTGCCAGCAGCGTAGGTCTGGGGGCTTCCGAGCAGTACTTC. As protein: CASSVGLGASEQYF.

Only one count was recorded for this clone. The V and J genes are TRBV2 and TRBJ2-2, with D tentatively TRBD2 (5 bases). This CDR3 is 15 amino acids long. CDR1 is SNHLY and CDR2 is FYNNEI in the germline V gene. V was pared by 6 bases and J by 5 bases, with 16 bases between. CDR3 region: CASRQEYPGTGELFF. DNA for the CDR3: TGTGCCAGCAGGCAGGAGTACCCGGGGACCGGGGAGCTGTTTTTT.

The genes are TRBV15 and TRBJ1-6; 7 nucleotides match TRBD1. The CDR3 has 12 amino acids. The germline V gene encodes CDR1 LNHNV and CDR2 YYDKDF (reference sequence). Trimming removed 9 bases from V and 13 bases from J; junction bases left unmatched: 9. In DNA, the CDR3 is TGTGCCACAAAGGGGGCCAGCGATCCCCTCCACTTT. It encodes CATKGASDPLHF. Filled out from reference TRBV15 and TRBJ1-6, the complete variable domain reads DAMVIQNPRYQVTQFGKPVTLSCSQTLNHNVMYWYQQKSSQAPKLLFHYYDKDFNNEADTPDNFQSRRPNTSFCFLDIRSPGLGDTAMYLCATKGASDPLHFGNGTRLTVT.

A single count supports this clone. This chain joins TRBV5-1 and TRBJ2-1; D remains ambiguous. Germline assignment: CDR1 SGHRS and CDR2 YFSETQ. The CDR3 has 11 amino acids. The V end was cut by 4 bases, the J end by 5 bases, with 4 bases between. For the CDR3, the DNA is TGCGCCAGCAGCCTCCACAATGAGCAGTTCTTC. Its translation: CASSLHNEQFF.

The CDR3 here is CASSYGGEVDEAFF. The CDR3 nucleotides are TGTGCCAGCAGTTACGGAGGGGAGGTTGATGAAGCTTTCTTT. This rearrangement joins TRBV6-5 to TRBJ1-1, with a possible D match to TRBD1 (5 bases). Deletions cut 2 bases from V and 7 bases from J, with 14 bases between. Germline loops: CDR1 MNHEY, CDR2 SVGAGI. The CDR3 length is 14 residues.